The clone carrying this T cell receptor (beta chain) appeared many times. Antigen: not known. The sample originates from a study of T cells after yellow fever vaccination. Study background: SMART-Seq v4 Ultra Low Input served to prepare low-cell-number fractions. General study findings and limits: Just a small share of clonotypes turned up in the CD4 compartment as well as the CD8 compartment.

Via MiXCR, TCRdb re-called the 5' RACE reads, giving one row per CDR3 protein. The table has more than 300,000 distinct CDR3 sequences, about 10% seen once. This sequence was found in a man between 18 and 35 years old who received the YFV17D yellow fever vaccine. This specimen was CD4+ T cells sorted from PBMCs, taken 45 days after the yellow fever booster vaccination.

CDR3 DNA: TGCGCCAGCAGCTTGGCTCCGGGAGAAGAGACCCAGTACTTC. Translating it yields CASSLAPGEETQYF. The chain combines TRBV5-1 with TRBJ2-5, with TRBD2 as a possible D gene (6 bases). The CDR3 is 14 residues long. The V and J ends lost 0 bases and 3 bases respectively, with 9 bases between them. Germline lookup yields CDR1 SGHRS and CDR2 YFSETQ.